Listed below are T cell receptor beta chains from one sample, sequenced in a study of T cells expressing NK-cell markers. TCRdb reprocessed the 5' RACE reads, with one entry per CDR3 protein and no DNA. Its clone listing holds about 370,000 distinct CDR3 sequences. The sample comprised blood T cells: a sorted CD56 or NKG2C T cell subset, CD4+ or CD8+ T cells, or bulk PBMC T cells (not recorded which). These receptors came from a woman between 50 and 59 years old in good health. Both conserved end residues are part of each CDR3.

>TRBV11-2|TRBJ1-2
CASSSGHFQLGYTF
>TRBV18|TRBJ2-7
CASSPMDRETYEQYF
>TRBV19|TRBJ1-1
CASSAPGQTEAFF
>TRBV5-1|TRBJ1-1
CASSGAGTAMNTEAFF
>TRBV18|TRBJ2-1
CASSPGTSGSNEQFF
>TRBV3-1|TRBJ2-1
CASSQIAYNEQFF
>TRBV5-1|TRBJ1-5
CASSLGHSPNQPQHF
>TRBV11-3|TRBJ2-1
CASSATSKWEQFF
>TRBV3-1|TRBJ1-1
CASSQVNRQAFF
>TRBV24-1|TRBJ2-7
CATSDPGGTDPYEQYF